Presented here are 6 T cell receptor beta chains from one specimen sequenced in a study of blood T cell repertoires in COVID-19. Assay: immunoSEQ multiplex PCR; the TCRdb copy retains only in-frame clones and omits some. Among about 320,000 clones listed, over 70% were seen once. Sequencing was performed on PBMCs or T cells enriched from blood (not recorded which). These receptors were collected from a man aged 25-45 years who had recovered from COVID-19.

V and J are TRBV5-8 and TRBJ1-5; TRBD1 might be the D (5 bases). The CDR3 consists of 15 residues. V lost 0 bases and J 3 bases, leaving 10 bases between the germline ends. Germline CDR1 SGHTS, CDR2 YDEGEE. DNA of the CDR3: TGTGCCAGCAGCTTGGACTGGGGCGCCAATCAGCCCCAGCATTTT. Translating it yields CASSLDWGANQPQHF. Variable domain in full (rest from reference TRBV5-8 and TRBJ1-5): EAGVTQSPTHLIKTRGQQATLRCSPISGHTSVYWYQQALGLGLQFLLWYDEGEERNRGNFPPRFSGRQFPNYSSELNVNALELEDSALYLCASSLDWGANQPQHFGDGTRLSIL.

The chain has TRBV30 and TRBJ1-6, with 7 bases identical to TRBD1. Trimming removed 4 bases from V and 9 bases from J; junction bases left unmatched: 9. This CDR3 region has 14 residues. Germline loops: CDR1 GTSNPN, CDR2 SVGIG (reference sequence). For the CDR3, the DNA is TGTGCCTGGAAGGACAGGCTAGGTAGTTCACCCCTCCACTTT. It codes for CAWKDRLGSSPLHF. The variable domain in full, completed from reference TRBV30 and TRBJ1-6, reads SQTIHQWPATLVQPVGSPLSLECTVEGTSNPNLYWYRQAAGRGLQLLFYSVGIGQISSEVPQNLSASRPQDRQFILSSKKLLLSDSGFYLCAWKDRLGSSPLHFGNGTRLTVT.

The chain employs TRBV4-1 and TRBJ1-1; D not certain. The CDR3 has 14 amino acids. Germline CDR1 is MGHRA and CDR2 is YSYEKL. V was trimmed by 3 bases and J by 0 bases, leaving 8 bases between them. The DNA for the CDR3 is TGCGCCAGCAGCCAGAGAGATATGAACACTGAAGCTTTCTTT. Its translation: CASSQRDMNTEAFF.

The rearrangement joins TRBV29-1 to TRBJ2-5, with 9 nucleotides matching TRBD2. Germline CDR1 reads SQVTM; CDR2 reads ANQGSEA. With V trimmed by 5 bases and J by 0 bases, 1 base remained unmatched. CDR3 length: 13 amino acids. CDR3 bases: TGCAGCGTTCTAGCGGGGTACCAAGAGACCCAGTACTTC. Protein sequence: CSVLAGYQETQYF.

CDR3 sequence (DNA): TGTGCCAGCAGCCCCCGGACAGGGGAGCAGTACTTC. Its protein is CASSPRTGEQYF. This chain connects TRBV7-9 to TRBJ2-7; TRBD1 aligns across 8 bases. Per germline, CDR1 SEHNR and CDR2 FQNEAQ (reference sequence). Trimming at V came to 5 bases and at J to 7 bases, leaving 4 bases not matched to a gene. The CDR3 runs 12 residues.

The J gene is TRBJ1-3, the V gene TRBV9, with TRBD1 identical over 9 bases. V lost 4 bases and J lost 2; bases outside the gene matches: 4. CDR3 length equals 15 residues. CDR1 and CDR2 from the germline V gene are SGDLS and YYNGEE. CDR3 nucleotides: TGTGCCAGCAGCCCCTGGACAGGGGCTGGAAACACCATATATTTT. Its translation: CASSPWTGAGNTIYF.